One and the same sample provided the 9 T cell receptor beta chains below, sequenced in a study of cytomegalovirus exposure and HLA in healthy donors. In the PCR, 60 Vbeta and 13 Jbeta primers were used. Sequencing used immunoSEQ multiplex PCR; TCRdb keeps in-frame clones, though not all of them. The ten top clones account for roughly 4.7%, within a sample of 60,000 to 90,000 clones. Sequencing used PBMCs. These TCRs come from a woman in her forties in good health and CMV-seropositive.

V usage is TRBV18 and J usage is TRBJ1-1, with D unresolved. Between the trimmed V and J ends, which lost 7 bases and 3 bases, there was a span of 6 bases. The CDR3 is made up of 11 amino acids. Germline loops: CDR1 KGHSH, CDR2 LQKENI. The CDR3 is CASFRDTEAFF. The CDR3 bases are TGTGCCAGCTTCCGGGACACTGAAGCTTTCTTT.

The chain carries TRBV28 and TRBJ2-7, with TRBD2 matching over 8 bases. J lost 5 bases, V lost 4 bases, and 7 bases had no gene match. CDR1 MDHEN and CDR2 SYDVKM come from the germline V gene. The CDR3 is made up of 14 amino acids. CDR3 in DNA: TGTGCCAGCAGTTCGAGCGGGGGCTTGAACGAGCAGTACTTC. Its translation: CASSSSGGLNEQYF.

The chain couples TRBV5-4 to TRBJ2-6; perhaps TRBD2 as D (6 bases). In germline, CDR1 is SGHNT, CDR2 YYREEE (reference sequence). V lost 4 bases to trimming and J lost 0 bases, with 11 bases between them. The CDR3 covers 16 residues. For the CDR3, the DNA is TGTGCCAGCAGCCCGAGGGGAGGCTCTGGGGCCAACGTCCTGACTTTC. Translation: CASSPRGGSGANVLTF.

This sequence joins TRBV7-3 and TRBJ2-1, with TRBD2 identical over 11 bases. This CDR3 region has 16 residues. The germline V gene has CDR1 SGHTA and CDR2 FQGTGA. V lost 5 bases to trimming and J lost 5 bases; unmatched junction nucleotides: 8. The CDR3 DNA reads as TGTGCCAGCAGCCCTTATAGCGGGGGGGCCCACAATGAGCAGTTCTTC. This codes for CASSPYSGGAHNEQFF. The whole variable domain, filled in from reference TRBV7-3 and TRBJ2-1, reads GAGVSQTPSNKVTEKGKYVELRCDPISGHTALYWYRQSLGQGPEFLIYFQGTGAADDSGLPNDRFFAVRPEGSVSTLKIQRTERGDSAVYLCASSPYSGGAHNEQFFGPGTRLTVL.

The V gene is TRBV9, the J gene TRBJ2-3; no clear D gene. CDR1 is SGDLS and CDR2 is YYNGEE in the germline V gene. The CDR3 consists of 17 residues. Deletions cut 0 bases from V and 2 bases from J, with 16 bases between. The CDR3 DNA reads as TGTGCCAGCAGCGTAGTCGGTAGTGTGGGCTTCACAGATACGCAGTATTTT. Encoded protein: CASSVVGSVGFTDTQYF.

The chain uses TRBV11-2 and TRBJ2-3, with TRBD1 matching 7 bases. This CDR3 spans 18 amino acids. With V trimmed by 5 bases and J by 5 bases, 19 bases remained unmatched. The V gene's germline CDR1 is SGHAT and CDR2 FQNNGV. The CDR3 DNA reads as TGTGCCAGCAGCCTGCCTAGGGGGCAAGGCCTATCCAAAGATACGCAGTATTTT. Translation: CASSLPRGQGLSKDTQYF. Using reference TRBV11-2 and TRBJ2-3 for the parts outside the CDR3, the full variable domain is EAGVAQSPRYKIIEKRQSVAFWCNPISGHATLYWYQQILGQGPKLLIQFQNNGVVDDSQLPKDRFSAERLKGVDSTLKIQPAKLEDSAVYLCASSLPRGQGLSKDTQYFGPGTRLTVL.

The chain links TRBV7-9 to TRBJ2-6; unclear D gene. V dropped 3 bases and J dropped 0 bases, with 9 bases sitting between them. Germline CDR1 is SEHNR and CDR2 is FQNEAQ (reference sequence). The CDR3 is made up of 16 amino acids. Here the CDR3 reads CASSFGPGSGANVLTF. CDR3 in DNA: TGTGCCAGCAGCTTCGGCCCGGGCTCTGGGGCCAACGTCCTGACTTTC. The variable domain in full, with the rest retrieved from reference TRBV7-9 and TRBJ2-6, is DTGVSQNPRHKITKRGQNVTFRCDPISEHNRLYWYRQTLGQGPEFLTYFQNEAQLEKSRLLSDRFSAERPKGSFSTLEIQRTEQGDSAMYLCASSFGPGSGANVLTFGAGSRLTVL.

Note on this clone: At one of its ends the junction is not consistent with the germline gene, which may arise from a read error. At the DNA level, this CDR3 is encoded by other sequences in the same sample as well. The V gene is TRBV4-1, the J gene TRBJ1-1, with D tentatively TRBD1 (5 bases). CDR1 is MGHRA and CDR2 is YSYEKL in the germline V gene. The CDR3 has 16 residues. CDR3 loop: CASSQPPWGKFTEAFF. The DNA for the CDR3 is TGCGCCAGCAGCCAACCACCCTGGGGCAAATTCACTGAGGCTTTCTTT.

The chain employs TRBV7-9 and TRBJ2-7; a possible D gene is TRBD1 (6 bases). The germline CDR1 and CDR2 sequences are SEHNR and FQNEAQ (reference sequence). This CDR3 spans 18 amino acids. V was cut by 3 bases and J by 4 bases, with 25 bases left in between. DNA of the CDR3: TGTGCCAGCAGCTTCCAGGGGAACAGGCGACAAACAATTTACGAGCAGTACTTC. Encoded protein: CASSFQGNRRQTIYEQYF.